The following is a TCR beta chain sequence with its context. The V and J ends lost 2 bases and 1 base, in that order; junction bases with no gene match: 4. This CDR3 comprises 15 residues. CDR1 is SGHDT and CDR2 is YYEEEE in the germline V gene. Primers used in a second PCR of roughly 6 to 11 cycles were a sample-barcoded 5' primer and a J-beta primer mix. Each CDR3 protein gets one entry after TCRdb re-called the 5' RACE reads with MiXCR. The repertoire holds hundreds of thousands of distinct CDR3 sequences, with 32% as singletons. This sample stems from a study of blood T cells in healthy people across ages.

This receptor was taken from a woman older than 75 in good health. The sample was blood. The genes are TRBV5-6 and TRBJ1-1; 8 nucleotides align to TRBD1. Written as DNA, the CDR3 is TGTGCCAGCAGCTTCAGGGGGCTAAGGAACACTGAAGCTTTCTTT. Translating it yields CASSFRGLRNTEAFF. Full variable domain (remainder filled in from reference TRBV5-6 and TRBJ1-1): DAGVTQSPTHLIKTRGQQVTLRCSPKSGHDTVSWYQQALGQGPQFIFQYYEEEERQRGNFPDRFSGHQFPNYSSELNVNALLLGDSALYLCASSFRGLRNTEAFFGQGTRLTVV.